This TCR beta chain originates from a study of cytomegalovirus exposure and HLA in healthy donors. Across the study: Early released data comprised around 80 million unique TCRs from HLA-typed donors. Most donors, 81% of 350 to 450 genotyped, fell in the Caucasian-associated ancestry cluster. The study, taken as a whole, reports: In a later analysis, CMV-associated beta chains were mostly HLA-associated, it appeared. CMV serostatus was the only immune exposure information that was available.

Vbeta (60) and Jbeta (13) primers were used in the PCR. Here immunoSEQ multiplex PCR was the method, and the copy in TCRdb shows in-frame clones only, minus some. The table has over 150,000 clones, over 70% seen once; the top ten hold 2.1%. The CDR3 totals 14 residues. V shed 5 bases and J shed 2 bases, with 12 bases lying between them. CDR1 is SGHTA and CDR2 is FQGNSA in the germline V gene. Comments on this clone: Antigen: not known.

The chain employs TRBV7-2 and TRBJ1-2; no firm D call. Sequences were obtained from PBMCs. The clonotype comes from a man aged 25-45 years in good health and CMV-seronegative. The CDR3 bases are TGTGCCAGCAGCCAAAACCAGATAAACTATGGCTACACCTTC. Protein sequence: CASSQNQINYGYTF.